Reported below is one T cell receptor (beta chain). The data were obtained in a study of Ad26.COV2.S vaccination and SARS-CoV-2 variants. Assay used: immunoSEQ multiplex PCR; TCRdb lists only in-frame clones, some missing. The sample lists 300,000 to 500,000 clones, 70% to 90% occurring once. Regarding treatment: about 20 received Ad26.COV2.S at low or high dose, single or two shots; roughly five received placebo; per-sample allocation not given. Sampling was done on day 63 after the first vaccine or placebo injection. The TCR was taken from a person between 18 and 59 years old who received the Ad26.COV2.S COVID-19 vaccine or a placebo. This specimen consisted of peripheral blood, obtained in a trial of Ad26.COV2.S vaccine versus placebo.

The CDR3 spells CASSQEVLAGGRGEETQYF. The CDR3 DNA reads TGTGCCAGCAGCCAAGAAGTACTAGCGGGGGGGCGTGGGGAAGAGACCCAGTACTTC. This rearrangement joins TRBV3-1 (or the pseudogene TRBV3-2) to TRBJ2-5, with 13 bases identical to TRBD2. Looked up from germline, CDR1 is LGHDT and CDR2 is YNNKEL (reference sequence). This CDR3 region has 19 residues. Unmatched junction bases numbered 10, after V lost 0 bases and J lost 3 bases.